The next 30 T cell receptor beta chains were all read from a single sample in a study of technical replicates of blood from a handful of donors. Sequencing used immunoSEQ multiplex PCR; TCRdb keeps in-frame clones, though not all of them. The sample includes around 70,000 clones, about 96% seen only once; the top ten take approximately 0.2%. Sequencing input: T cells isolated from PBMCs. The receptors derive from a human donor in good health.

CDR3 sequence (DNA): TGTGCCAGCAGCCGGTTAGGGGGCTATGGCTACACCTTC. Its translation: CASSRLGGYGYTF. The chain recombines TRBV7-6 with TRBJ1-2; D possibly corresponds to TRBD1 (6 bases). Per the germline V gene, CDR1 is SGHVS and CDR2 is FNYEAQ. Trimming took off 5 bases at V and 4 bases at J, with 11 bases between the two ends. The CDR3 has 13 amino acids.

The chain combines TRBV6-5 with TRBJ2-7; the D is unclear. Trimming stripped 2 bases from V and 5 bases from J, with 4 bases between. This CDR3 is 11 amino acids long. Germline V gene sequence: CDR1 MNHEY, CDR2 SVGAGI. DNA for the CDR3: TGTGCCAGCAGTTACGGCCACGAGCAGTACTTC. This encodes CASSYGHEQYF.

J is TRBJ2-1 and V is TRBV10-3; D perhaps matches TRBD2 (5 bases). The CDR3 spans 13 residues. Germline V gene sequence: CDR1 ENHRY, CDR2 SYGVKD. V was pared by 7 bases and J by 6 bases, with 13 bases between. The CDR3 spells CAIKLDSINEQFF. Here the CDR3 DNA reads TGTGCCATCAAGTTGGACTCAATCAATGAGCAGTTCTTC.

The chain employs TRBV2 and TRBJ1-5; D unresolved. Looked up from germline, CDR1 is SNHLY and CDR2 is FYNNEI. Trimming took off 7 bases at V and 6 bases at J, with 10 bases between the two ends. This CDR3 is built from 12 residues. This CDR3 reads CASTWGGQPQHF. In DNA, the CDR3 is TGTGCCAGCACCTGGGGAGGTCAGCCCCAGCATTTT.

The chain recombines TRBV5-1 with TRBJ2-5, with D possibly being TRBD1 (6 bases). The CDR3 loop spans 13 amino acids. Germline CDR1 SGHRS, CDR2 YFSETQ. With 4 bases removed from V and 5 bases from J, the gap between germline ends came to 12 bases. The CDR3: CASSPGRGETQYF. The CDR3 DNA sequence: TGCGCCAGCAGCCCTGGAAGGGGGGAGACCCAGTACTTC.

The V and J genes are TRBV2 and TRBJ1-2, with 8 bases lining up with TRBD1. This CDR3 comprises 17 residues. Looked up from germline, CDR1 is SNHLY and CDR2 is FYNNEI. J lost 8 bases, V lost 5 bases, and 19 bases had no gene match. CDR3 bases: TGTGCCAGCAGTCCCCTTGGACAGGGTGATCGGTCGAGAGGCTACACCTTC. This encodes CASSPLGQGDRSRGYTF. The full variable domain, rest sourced from reference TRBV2 and TRBJ1-2, is EPEVTQTPSHQVTQMGQEVILRCVPISNHLYFYWYRQILGQKVEFLVSFYNNEISEKSEIFDDQFSVERPDGSNFTLKIRSTKLEDSAMYFCASSPLGQGDRSRGYTFGSGTRLTVV.

The chain combines TRBV18 with TRBJ1-1; tentative D call: TRBD1 (6 bases). CDR1 is KGHSH, CDR2 LQKENI, per germline. The CDR3 extends over 14 amino acids. V was shortened by 1 base and J by 1 base, with 7 bases between the two germline ends. This chain's CDR3 is CASSPRQENTEAFF. The CDR3 bases are TGTGCCAGCTCACCACGACAGGAGAACACTGAAGCTTTCTTT.

J is TRBJ2-7 and V is TRBV7-8, with 10 bases lining up with TRBD1. This CDR3 comprises 15 residues. Trimming removed 4 bases from V and 3 bases from J; junction bases left unmatched: 6. The germline V gene encodes CDR1 SGHVS and CDR2 FQNEAQ. The CDR3: CASSSTGTGDYEQYF. DNA of the CDR3: TGTGCCAGCAGCTCTACCGGGACAGGGGACTACGAGCAGTACTTC.

CDR3: CASSSPGTPPSSTF. DNA of the CDR3: TGCGCCAGCAGCTCCCCCGGGACACCTCCGAGTAGCACCTTC. This chain uses TRBV5-1 with TRBJ1-2; maybe TRBD1 (6 bases). Germline V gene sequence: CDR1 SGHRS, CDR2 YFSETQ. The CDR3 loop spans 14 amino acids. Trimming removed 3 bases from V and 13 bases from J, with 22 bases in between.

CDR3 sequence (DNA): TGCGCCAGCAGTGAGGGCGCGGCCCTCCACTTT. Translated, it gives CASSEGAALHF. The chain recombines TRBV10-1 with TRBJ1-6; no clear D gene. Germline CDR1 WNHNN, CDR2 SYGVQD (reference sequence). The length of the CDR3 is 11 residues. Between the trimmed V and J ends, which lost 2 bases and 14 bases, there was a span of 7 bases.

For the CDR3, the DNA is TGTGCCAGCAGTTACTCGGGACATTCCCAAGAGACCCAGTACTTC. Translation gives CASSYSGHSQETQYF. The V and J genes are TRBV6-5 and TRBJ2-5, with TRBD1 as a possible D gene (6 bases). V was shortened by 0 bases and J by 1 base, with 9 bases between the two germline ends. Germline-derived CDR1 and CDR2 are MNHEY and SVGAGI. The CDR3 is 15 amino acids.

J is TRBJ1-1 and V is TRBV5-4, with 7 bases fitting TRBD1. Germline values: CDR1 SGHNT, CDR2 YYREEE (reference sequence). Trimming at V came to 4 bases and at J to 10 bases, leaving 13 bases not matched to a gene. This CDR3 has 14 residues. CDR3 region: CASSALQGTLGAFF. The CDR3 nucleotides are TGTGCCAGCAGCGCCTTACAGGGGACGCTTGGAGCTTTCTTT.

This chain joins TRBV5-8 and TRBJ2-7; D is undetermined. V shed 2 bases and J shed 2 bases, with 8 bases lying between them. The length of the CDR3 is 13 residues. Per the germline V gene, CDR1 is SGHTS and CDR2 is YDEGEE. The CDR3 sequence is CASSFDGAYEQYF. The CDR3 coding sequence is TGTGCCAGCAGCTTCGACGGAGCCTACGAGCAGTACTTC.

J is TRBJ1-3 and V is TRBV30, with D tentatively TRBD1 (6 bases). This CDR3 has 11 amino acids. CDR1 and CDR2 (germline): GTSNPN, SVGIG (reference sequence). V shed 5 bases and J shed 8 bases, with 10 bases lying between them. CDR3 region: CAWEGGHTIYF. The CDR3 DNA reads TGTGCCTGGGAGGGGGGGCACACCATATATTTT.

The V gene is TRBV2, the J gene TRBJ1-6; D ambiguous. Trimming shortened V by 7 bases and J by 9 bases, and 10 bases separated the two germline ends. The CDR3 totals 12 residues. Germline CDR1 reads SNHLY; CDR2 reads FYNNEI. The CDR3, as DNA: TGTGCCAGCAACGGACGGGGTTCACCCCTCCACTTT. It specifies CASNGRGSPLHF. Full variable domain (rest looked up from reference TRBV2 and TRBJ1-6): EPEVTQTPSHQVTQMGQEVILRCVPISNHLYFYWYRQILGQKVEFLVSFYNNEISEKSEIFDDQFSVERPDGSNFTLKIRSTKLEDSAMYFCASNGRGSPLHFGNGTRLTVT.

The chain employs TRBV25-1 and TRBJ2-1; 13 bases align to TRBD2. V trimming: 4 bases; J trimming: 6 bases; junction bases outside the gene matches: 9. The CDR3 spans 17 residues. CDR1 is MGHDK, CDR2 SYGVNS, per germline. The CDR3, as DNA: TGTGCCAGCAGTGTTAAACTAGCGGGGGGGCCAATCAATGAGCAGTTCTTC. Protein sequence: CASSVKLAGGPINEQFF.

The rearrangement joins TRBV6-1 to TRBJ1-2; possible D gene TRBD1, 5 bases. The CDR3 contains 15 residues. In germline, CDR1 is MNHNS, CDR2 SASEGT. Trimming stripped 5 bases from V and 5 bases from J, with 18 bases between. The chain's CDR3 is CASSQAGVGGYGYTF. DNA of the CDR3: TGTGCCAGCAGTCAGGCCGGGGTGGGGGGTTATGGCTACACCTTC.

The chain is built from TRBV6-5 and TRBJ1-4; 7 bases align to TRBD1. Looked up from germline, CDR1 is MNHEY and CDR2 is SVGAGI. The CDR3 spans 15 residues. Trimming removed 5 bases from V and 8 bases from J; junction bases left unmatched: 11. In DNA form, the CDR3 reads TGTGCCAGCAGTCTATGGACAGGAGCAAGAGAAAAACTGTTTTTT. Its translation is CASSLWTGAREKLFF.

This chain connects TRBV28 to TRBJ2-7; D remains ambiguous. Per germline, CDR1 MDHEN and CDR2 SYDVKM. This CDR3 has 12 residues. V lost 8 bases, J lost 3 bases, and 11 bases lay in between. CDR3 sequence (DNA): TGTGCCAGCGGGCCAGGCTTCTACGAGCAGTACTTC. The encoded protein is CASGPGFYEQYF.

This rearrangement joins TRBV5-1 to TRBJ2-6, with a tentative D call TRBD2 (6 bases). The CDR3 consists of 16 residues. V lost 0 bases to trimming and J lost 5 bases, with 12 bases between them. Germline V gene data show CDR1 as SGHRS and CDR2 as YFSETQ. The CDR3 region is CASSLASGVWANVLTF. CDR3 coding DNA: TGCGCCAGCAGCTTGGCCTCGGGGGTCTGGGCCAACGTCCTGACTTTC.

The gene calls are TRBV25-1 and TRBJ2-1, with 13 bases fitting TRBD2. The CDR3 totals 18 residues. The V gene's germline CDR1 is MGHDK and CDR2 SYGVNS. J lost 5 bases, V lost 6 bases, and 13 bases had no gene match. This CDR3 is CASRPLNRLAGGHNEQFF. The CDR3 nucleotides read TGTGCCAGCAGGCCCCTAAACCGACTAGCGGGGGGTCACAATGAGCAGTTCTTC.

This rearrangement joins TRBV5-6 to TRBJ1-1; D is uncertain. V lost 4 bases to trimming and J lost 0 bases, with 7 bases between them. The CDR3 is 13 residues long. Germline V gene data show CDR1 as SGHDT and CDR2 as YYEEEE. CDR3 bases: TGTGCCAGCAGCATTAACATGAACACTGAAGCTTTCTTT. Amino acids: CASSINMNTEAFF.

As DNA, the CDR3 is TGTGCCAGCAGCATAGGGACAGGGCAGTTCTTC. Translated, it gives CASSIGTGQFF. V gene TRBV7-9 combines with J gene TRBJ2-1, with 8 bases lining up with TRBD1. CDR3 length: 11 residues. The V and J ends lost 5 bases and 12 bases, in that order; junction bases with no gene match: 3. The germline V gene encodes CDR1 SEHNR and CDR2 FQNEAQ (reference sequence). The complete variable domain, with remaining parts taken from reference TRBV7-9 and TRBJ2-1, reads DTGVSQNPRHKITKRGQNVTFRCDPISEHNRLYWYRQTLGQGPEFLTYFQNEAQLEKSRLLSDRFSAERPKGSFSTLEIQRTEQGDSAMYLCASSIGTGQFFGPGTRLTVL.

V usage is TRBV28 and J usage is TRBJ2-7, with a weak D call TRBD2 (5 bases). Germline CDR1 and CDR2: MDHEN and SYDVKM. The CDR3 runs 14 residues. V gave up 6 bases and J gave up 2 bases, with 14 bases separating them. CDR3 residues: CASSEGTVAYEQYF. The CDR3 nucleotides are TGTGCCAGCAGCGAGGGTACAGTGGCCTACGAGCAGTACTTC.

The J gene is TRBJ1-2, the V gene TRBV28, with 9 bases matching TRBD1. Trimming at V came to 6 bases and at J to 7 bases, leaving 12 bases not matched to a gene. This CDR3 spans 15 amino acids. CDR1 MDHEN and CDR2 SYDVKM come from the germline V gene. Written as DNA, the CDR3 is TGTGCCAGCAGCTCCATCCGGGACAGGGTCGTTGGCTACACCTTC. Translating gives CASSSIRDRVVGYTF.

J is TRBJ2-7 and V is TRBV4-1, with 7 bases identical to TRBD2. V dropped 4 bases and J dropped 2; count of bases not matched to a gene: 11. The CDR3 contains 16 residues. Germline CDR1 is MGHRA and CDR2 is YSYEKL. The CDR3 nucleotides read TGCGCCAGCAGCCTCCAGAAGAGCGGGAACCCCTACGAGCAGTACTTC. Translating gives CASSLQKSGNPYEQYF.

CDR3 coding DNA: TGTGCCACGCGGACAGGAGGATATAGCAATCAGCCCCAGCATTTT. Its translation: CATRTGGYSNQPQHF. This sequence joins TRBV19 and TRBJ1-5, with 7 nucleotides matching TRBD1. V dropped 10 bases and J dropped 0; count of bases not matched to a gene: 9. The CDR3 length is 15 residues. Looked up from germline, CDR1 is LNHDA and CDR2 is SQIVND (reference sequence).

The chain couples TRBV7-9 to TRBJ1-1, with 7 bases identical to TRBD1. The CDR3 runs 14 residues. The V segment lost 5 bases and the J segment 4 bases; nucleotides outside the gene matches: 7. The V gene's germline CDR1 is SEHNR and CDR2 FQNEAQ (reference sequence). The CDR3 nucleotides read TGTGCCAGCAGCAAGAGACAGGGCCTCACTGAAGCTTTCTTT. Its protein is CASSKRQGLTEAFF. Full variable domain (outside the CDR3, taken from reference TRBV7-9 and TRBJ1-1): DTGVSQNPRHKITKRGQNVTFRCDPISEHNRLYWYRQTLGQGPEFLTYFQNEAQLEKSRLLSDRFSAERPKGSFSTLEIQRTEQGDSAMYLCASSKRQGLTEAFFGQGTRLTVV.

This chain joins TRBV7-9 and TRBJ2-1, with a possible D match to TRBD1 (6 bases). CDR3 length equals 14 residues. Trimming removed 6 bases from V and 9 bases from J, with 18 bases in between. Germline values: CDR1 SEHNR, CDR2 FQNEAQ (reference sequence). This chain's CDR3 is CASSLGASGPEQFF. CDR3 nucleotide sequence: TGTGCCAGCAGTTTGGGGGCGAGTGGTCCTGAGCAGTTCTTC. The full variable domain, rest sourced from reference TRBV7-9 and TRBJ2-1, is DTGVSQNPRHKITKRGQNVTFRCDPISEHNRLYWYRQTLGQGPEFLTYFQNEAQLEKSRLLSDRFSAERPKGSFSTLEIQRTEQGDSAMYLCASSLGASGPEQFFGPGTRLTVL.

The chain links TRBV29-1 to TRBJ1-5; 8 positions match TRBD1. Looked up from germline, CDR1 is SQVTM and CDR2 is ANQGSEA. The length of the CDR3 is 13 residues. Germline trimming cut 6 bases from V and 2 bases from J; bases unmatched to any gene: 3. The CDR3 DNA reads as TGCAGCGTAGAGACAGGGGGCAATCAGCCCCAGCATTTT. It specifies CSVETGGNQPQHF.